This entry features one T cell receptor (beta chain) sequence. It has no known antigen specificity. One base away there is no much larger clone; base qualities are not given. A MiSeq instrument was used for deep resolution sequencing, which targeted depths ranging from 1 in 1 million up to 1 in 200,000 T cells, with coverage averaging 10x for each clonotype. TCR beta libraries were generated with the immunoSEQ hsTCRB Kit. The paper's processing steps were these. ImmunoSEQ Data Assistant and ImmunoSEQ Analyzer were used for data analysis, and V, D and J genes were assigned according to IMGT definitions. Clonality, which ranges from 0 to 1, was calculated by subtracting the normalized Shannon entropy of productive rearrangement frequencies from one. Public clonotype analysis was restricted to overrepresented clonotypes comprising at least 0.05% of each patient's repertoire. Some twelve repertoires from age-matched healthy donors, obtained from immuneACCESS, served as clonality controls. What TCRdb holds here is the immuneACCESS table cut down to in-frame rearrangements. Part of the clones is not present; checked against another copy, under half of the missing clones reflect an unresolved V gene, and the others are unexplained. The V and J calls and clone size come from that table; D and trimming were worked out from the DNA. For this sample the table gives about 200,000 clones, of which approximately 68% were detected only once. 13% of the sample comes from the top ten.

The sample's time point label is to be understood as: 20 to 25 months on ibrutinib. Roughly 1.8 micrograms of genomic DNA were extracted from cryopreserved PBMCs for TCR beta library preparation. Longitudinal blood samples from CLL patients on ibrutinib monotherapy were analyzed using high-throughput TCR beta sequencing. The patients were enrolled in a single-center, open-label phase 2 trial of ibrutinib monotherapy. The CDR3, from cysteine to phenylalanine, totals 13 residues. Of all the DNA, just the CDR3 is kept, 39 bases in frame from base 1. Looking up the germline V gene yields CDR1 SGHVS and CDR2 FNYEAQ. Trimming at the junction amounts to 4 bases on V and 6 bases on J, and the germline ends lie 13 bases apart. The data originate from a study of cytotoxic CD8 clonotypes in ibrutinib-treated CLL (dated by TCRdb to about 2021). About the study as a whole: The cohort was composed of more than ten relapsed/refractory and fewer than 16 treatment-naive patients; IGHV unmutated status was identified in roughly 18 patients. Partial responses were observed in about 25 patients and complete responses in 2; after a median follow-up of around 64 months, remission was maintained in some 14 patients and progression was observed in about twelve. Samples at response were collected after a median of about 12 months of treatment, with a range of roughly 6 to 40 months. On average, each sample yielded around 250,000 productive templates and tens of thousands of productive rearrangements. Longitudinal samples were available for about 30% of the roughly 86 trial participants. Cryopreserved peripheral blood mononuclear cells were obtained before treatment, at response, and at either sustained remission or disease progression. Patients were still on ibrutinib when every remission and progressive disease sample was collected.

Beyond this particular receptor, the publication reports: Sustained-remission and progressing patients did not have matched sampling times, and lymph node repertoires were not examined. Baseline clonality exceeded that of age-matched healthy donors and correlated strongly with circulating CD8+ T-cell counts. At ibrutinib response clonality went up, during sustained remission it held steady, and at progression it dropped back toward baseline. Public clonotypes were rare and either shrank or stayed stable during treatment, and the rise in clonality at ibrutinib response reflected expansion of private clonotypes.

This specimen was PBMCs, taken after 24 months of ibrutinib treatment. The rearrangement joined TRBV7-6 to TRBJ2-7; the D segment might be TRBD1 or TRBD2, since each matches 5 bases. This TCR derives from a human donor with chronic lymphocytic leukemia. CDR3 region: CASSSRGVGEQYF. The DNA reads TGTGCCAGCAGCTCCCGAGGGGTAGGCGAGCAGTACTTC. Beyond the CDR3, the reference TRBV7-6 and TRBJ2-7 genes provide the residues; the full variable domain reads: GAGVSQSPRYKVTKRGQDVALRCDPISGHVSLYWYRQALGQGPEFLTYFNYEAQQDKSGLPNDRFSAERPEGSISTLTIQRTEQRDSAMYRCASSSRGVGEQYFGPGTRLTVT.